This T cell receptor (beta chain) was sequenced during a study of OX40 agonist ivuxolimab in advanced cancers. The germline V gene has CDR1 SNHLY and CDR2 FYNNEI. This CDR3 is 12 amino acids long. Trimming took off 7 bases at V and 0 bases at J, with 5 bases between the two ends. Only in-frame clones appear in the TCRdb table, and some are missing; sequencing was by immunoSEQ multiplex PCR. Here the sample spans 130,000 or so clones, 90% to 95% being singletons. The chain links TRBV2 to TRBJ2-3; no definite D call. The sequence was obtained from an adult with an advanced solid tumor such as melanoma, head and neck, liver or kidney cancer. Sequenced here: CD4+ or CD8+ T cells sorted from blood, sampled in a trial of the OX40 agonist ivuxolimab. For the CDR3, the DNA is TGTGCCAGCACAGGAAGCACAGATACGCAGTATTTT. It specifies CASTGSTDTQYF.